The 20 T cell receptor beta chains below come from one sample, sequenced in a study of shared clonotypes between healthy human individuals. Profiling relied on immunoSEQ multiplex PCR, and the TCRdb table lists in-frame clones only, not all of them. The sample lists roughly 300,000 clones, 73% occurring once. Sequencing was done on a sample of memory CD4+ T cells sorted from blood. Noted subset: CD45RA-negative fraction. The receptors stem from a man in his thirties or forties in good health.

The chain employs TRBV6-1 and TRBJ2-3; D not certain. The CDR3 covers 12 residues. The V end lost 2 bases, the J end lost 4 bases, and 4 bases lay between the germline ends. Germline CDR1 is MNHNS and CDR2 is SASEGT. The CDR3 nucleotides read TGTGCCAGCAGTGAAATCCCAGATACGCAGTATTTT. Protein product: CASSEIPDTQYF.

The chain couples TRBV18 to TRBJ2-7, with D possibly TRBD1 on 6 matching bases. V was pared by 1 base and J by 5 bases, with 9 bases between. The germline CDR1 and CDR2 sequences are KGHSH and LQKENI. The CDR3 spans 13 residues. The CDR3 here is CASSPQQGNEQYF. The CDR3 coding sequence is TGTGCCAGCTCACCACAACAGGGCAACGAGCAGTACTTC.

The chain recombines TRBV5-4 with TRBJ2-6; the match to TRBD1 covers 10 bases. Germline trimming cut 0 bases from V and 3 bases from J; bases unmatched to any gene: 3. The CDR3 totals 17 residues. The germline V gene encodes CDR1 SGHNT and CDR2 YYREEE (reference sequence). CDR3 region: CASSLGDRGNGANVLTF. The CDR3 DNA reads as TGTGCCAGCAGCTTGGGGGACAGGGGTAATGGGGCCAACGTCCTGACTTTC.

This clone was seen a handful of times. The chain joins TRBV18 to TRBJ1-2, with D possibly being TRBD1 (6 bases). This CDR3 has 13 amino acids. Between the trimmed V and J ends, which lost 5 bases and 9 bases, there was a span of 16 bases. CDR1 is KGHSH and CDR2 is LQKENI in the germline V gene. The CDR3: CASSTTGRASYTF. CDR3 nucleotides: TGTGCCAGCTCAACAACAGGGAGGGCAAGCTACACCTTC.

The V and J genes are TRBV10-2 and TRBJ2-1, with D possibly TRBD2 on 5 matching bases. This CDR3 comprises 13 residues. Trimming removed 4 bases from V and 4 bases from J, with 8 bases in between. The V gene's germline CDR1 is WSHSY and CDR2 SAAADI. The DNA of the CDR3 is TGCGCCAGCAGTGGACTACCGTACAATGAGCAGTTCTTC. It yields the protein CASSGLPYNEQFF.

This clone appeared a few times. The chain is built from TRBV6-1 and TRBJ2-7; D gene uncertain. V lost 7 bases and J 6 bases, leaving 19 bases between the germline ends. This CDR3 has 14 residues. Germline loops: CDR1 MNHNS, CDR2 SASEGT. The CDR3 here is CASKPGHTYREQYF. The CDR3 bases are TGTGCCAGCAAGCCGGGTCATACCTATCGCGAGCAGTACTTC.

V gene TRBV18 combines with J gene TRBJ1-2; D is perhaps TRBD1 (6 bases). The germline V gene has CDR1 KGHSH and CDR2 LQKENI. CDR3 length: 14 amino acids. V shed 3 bases and J shed 5 bases, with 13 bases lying between them. CDR3 protein: CASSPGGLKYGYTF. In DNA form, the CDR3 reads TGTGCCAGCTCACCGGGGGGGCTGAAATATGGCTACACCTTC. The entire variable domain, with the rest obtained from reference TRBV18 and TRBJ1-2, is as follows: NAGVMQNPRHLVRRRGQEARLRCSPMKGHSHVYWYRQLPEEGLKFMVYLQKENIIDESGMPKERFSAEFPKEGPSILRIQQVVRGDSAAYFCASSPGGLKYGYTFGSGTRLTVV.

This clone has just a few counts. The chain has TRBV29-1 and TRBJ2-1; 7 nucleotides agree with TRBD2. The CDR3 loop spans 13 amino acids. Germline assignment: CDR1 SQVTM and CDR2 ANQGSEA. Unmatched junction bases numbered 9, after V lost 1 base and J lost 12 bases. CDR3 bases: TGCAGCGTTGAAGTAGCGGGCGGTTCCCGGCAGTTCTTC. Translation gives CSVEVAGGSRQFF.

This clone was seen more than once but under ten times. The chain carries TRBV19 and TRBJ1-1; D not resolved. The CDR3 spans 15 residues. V gave up 3 bases and J gave up 4 bases, with 15 bases separating them. From germline, CDR1 is LNHDA and CDR2 SQIVND (reference sequence). The CDR3 loop reads CASSINPSGSTEAFF. The CDR3 DNA reads as TGTGCCAGTAGTATTAACCCGTCTGGGTCCACTGAAGCTTTCTTT. Together with reference TRBV19 and TRBJ1-1, the CDR3 gives the full variable domain: DGGITQSPKYLFRKEGQNVTLSCEQNLNHDAMYWYRQDPGQGLRLIYYSQIVNDFQKGDIAEGYSVSREKKESFPLTVTSAQKNPTAFYLCASSINPSGSTEAFFGQGTRLTVV.

The rearrangement joins TRBV9 to TRBJ2-2; weak D call: TRBD1 (5 bases). CDR1 is SGDLS, CDR2 YYNGEE, per germline. The ends were cut back, 3 bases at V and 2 bases at J, with 11 bases in the middle. The CDR3 contains 15 residues. Here the CDR3 DNA reads TGTGCCAGCAGCGAACGACAGTTAAACACCGGGGAGCTGTTTTTT. This gives the protein CASSERQLNTGELFF. The full variable domain, completed using reference TRBV9 and TRBJ2-2, is DSGVTQTPKHLITATGQRVTLRCSPRSGDLSVYWYQQSLDQGLQFLIQYYNGEERAKGNILERFSAQQFPDLHSELNLSSLELGDSALYFCASSERQLNTGELFFGEGSRLTVL.

Ten or more counts support this clone. The rearrangement joins TRBV6-1 to TRBJ1-5, with D possibly TRBD1 on 6 matching bases. Trimming took 7 bases from V and 7 from J, leaving 14 bases between them. This CDR3 is built from 13 residues. Germline V CDR1 and CDR2: MNHNS, SASEGT. The CDR3 nucleotides read TGTGCCAGCAACGTAGGGGGGGACCAGCCCCAGCATTTT. Translating gives CASNVGGDQPQHF.

This clone appeared many times. The chain has TRBV6-1 and TRBJ2-3; D not resolved. The V and J ends lost 4 bases and 2 bases respectively, with 10 bases between them. This CDR3 region has 14 residues. Per germline, CDR1 MNHNS and CDR2 SASEGT. CDR3 nucleotides: TGTGCCAGCAGTGGAGCAATATTCACAGATACGCAGTATTTT. This sequence encodes CASSGAIFTDTQYF.

The CDR3 DNA is TGCGCCAGCAGCTCCAGATATGAGCAGTTCTTC. This sequence encodes CASSSRYEQFF. J is TRBJ2-1 and V is TRBV5-1; no definite D call. The germline V and J ends were trimmed by 3 bases and 8 bases, with 6 bases remaining between them. This CDR3 is 11 amino acids long. CDR1 and CDR2 (germline): SGHRS, YFSETQ.

This chain connects TRBV19 to TRBJ2-7; 11 bases align to TRBD2. The trim removed 5 bases at V and 6 bases at J, leaving 12 bases unmatched. Germline CDR1 is LNHDA and CDR2 is SQIVND (reference sequence). CDR3 length: 16 amino acids. The CDR3 DNA reads TGTGCCAGTAGTGACGTAACTAGCGGGAGAAGGAGCGAGCAGTACTTC. Amino acid sequence: CASSDVTSGRRSEQYF.

This sequence joins TRBV4-3 and TRBJ2-3, with 12 bases identical to TRBD2. V shed 1 base, J shed 9 bases, and the junction held 8 bases outside the gene matches. The length of the CDR3 is 16 residues. Germline values: CDR1 LGHNA, CDR2 YSLEER. CDR3 sequence reads: CASSQGLAGGRPTQYF. DNA for the CDR3: TGCGCCAGCAGCCAAGGTCTAGCGGGAGGGCGCCCCACGCAGTATTTT.

This clone has a handful of counts. CDR3 loop: CASRYPGGLDEKLFF. CDR3 sequence (DNA): TGTGCCAGCAGATACCCGGGAGGTCTCGATGAAAAACTGTTTTTT. The chain joins TRBV2 to TRBJ1-4, with D hard to call. The CDR3 totals 15 residues. The V and J ends lost 6 bases and 6 bases respectively, with 17 bases between them. Germline values: CDR1 SNHLY, CDR2 FYNNEI.

A note on this clone: The sample has other DNA sequences that encode this CDR3 too. The chain carries TRBV2 and TRBJ2-6; D not resolved. CDR1 is SNHLY and CDR2 is FYNNEI in the germline V gene. There are 14 residues in the CDR3. V was pared by 3 bases and J by 3 bases, with 6 bases between. The DNA of the CDR3 is TGTGCCAGCAGTGACAGTAGTGGGGCCAACGTCCTGACTTTC. Its protein is CASSDSSGANVLTF.

V usage is TRBV27 and J usage is TRBJ2-7; 10 bases match TRBD2. V was pared by 2 bases and J by 5 bases, with 9 bases of the junction left unmatched. Per germline, CDR1 MNHEY and CDR2 SMNVEV (reference sequence). The CDR3 contains 16 residues. The CDR3 DNA reads TGTGCCAGCAGTTTACCCTTTGAGCGGGAGGGCCACGAGCAGTACTTC. It is translated as CASSLPFEREGHEQYF.

The chain carries TRBV15 and TRBJ2-2, with 8 bases fitting TRBD2. The CDR3 is 16 amino acids. Germline CDR1 and CDR2: LNHNV and YYDKDF (reference sequence). The junction had 8 bases not matched to a gene; V was cut back by 3 bases and J by 5 bases. The CDR3 protein is CATSSTREGRTGELFF. DNA of the CDR3: TGTGCCACCAGCAGTACTCGGGAGGGCCGAACCGGGGAGCTGTTTTTT.

This clone was recorded only once. The genes are TRBV29-1 and TRBJ2-5; 10 nucleotides match TRBD1. The J segment lost 4 bases and the V segment lost 4 bases, leaving 3 bases of the junction unmatched. Looked up from germline, CDR1 is SQVTM and CDR2 is ANQGSEA. CDR3 length: 13 residues. The CDR3 region has the DNA TGCAGCGTTGTGGGACAGGGGTCAGAGACCCAGTACTTC. It yields the protein CSVVGQGSETQYF. Drawing the rest from reference TRBV29-1 and TRBJ2-5, the complete variable domain is SAVISQKPSRDICQRGTSLTIQCQVDSQVTMMFWYRQQPGQSLTLIATANQGSEATYESGFVIDKFPISRPNLTFSTLTVSNMSPEDSSIYLCSVVGQGSETQYFGPGTRLLVL.